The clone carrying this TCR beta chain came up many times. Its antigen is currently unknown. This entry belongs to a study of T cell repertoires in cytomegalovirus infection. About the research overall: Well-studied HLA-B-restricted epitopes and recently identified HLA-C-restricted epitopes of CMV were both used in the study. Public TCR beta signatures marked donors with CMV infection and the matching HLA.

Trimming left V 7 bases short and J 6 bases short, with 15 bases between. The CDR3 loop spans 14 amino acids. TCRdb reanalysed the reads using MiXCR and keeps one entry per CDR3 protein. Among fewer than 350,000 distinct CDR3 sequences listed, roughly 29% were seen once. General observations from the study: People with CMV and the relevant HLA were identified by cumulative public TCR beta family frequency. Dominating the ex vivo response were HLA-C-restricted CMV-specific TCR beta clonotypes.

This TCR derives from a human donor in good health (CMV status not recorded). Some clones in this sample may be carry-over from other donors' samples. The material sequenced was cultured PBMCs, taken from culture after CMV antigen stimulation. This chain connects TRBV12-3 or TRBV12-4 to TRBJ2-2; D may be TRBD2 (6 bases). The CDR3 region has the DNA TGTGCCAGCAATTACCGGGGGTGGGCCGGGGAGCTGTTTTTT. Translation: CASNYRGWAGELFF.